This T cell receptor beta chain was identified during a study of technical replicates of blood from a few donors (dated by TCRdb to the late 2010s). With regard to this clone: No cognate antigen has been identified for it. No per-base quality is available; no much larger clone lies one base away.

The protocol used for the library was the immunoSEQ multiplex PCR assay. Sourced from immuneACCESS, this table was stored by TCRdb with only in-frame sequences that have V and J called. A share of the clones is absent; for the studies checked, an unresolved V gene accounts for under half, and the remainder has no known explanation. Across this sample there are tens of thousands of clones, with about nine tenths seen only once. The biggest ten clones account for around 0.34% of the sample. Sequencing was carried out using T cells isolated from PBMCs. This TCR was sampled from a human donor in good health. Some clones in this sample may be carry-over from other donors' samples.

The DNA sequence is as follows: TGTGCCAGCAGCCGGGGGGCGGGCACTGAAGCTTTCTTT. This sequence encodes CASSRGAGTEAFF. The rearrangement combines TRBV11-3 with TRBJ1-1; TRBD1 is a weak D gene call, 6 bases matching. The germline V gene yields SGHNT for CDR1 and YENEEA for CDR2. V sheds 5 bases and J sheds 4 bases, leaving 11 bases between their ends. Taken from cysteine to phenylalanine, the CDR3 has 13 residues. Left in the record is the CDR3 DNA by itself, 39 bases read in frame from the first base.